Sequencing of this T cell receptor (beta chain) was carried out in a study of cytomegalovirus exposure and HLA in healthy donors. Primers for the PCR totalled 60 Vbeta and 13 Jbeta. Measured with immunoSEQ multiplex PCR; TCRdb has only the in-frame clones, and not every one. The sample carries 120,000 to 150,000 clones, under 80% recorded once. Germline V CDR1 and CDR2: SGHTA, FQGNSA. The CDR3 has 16 residues. V was cut by 2 bases and J by 8 bases, with 19 bases left in between. The sequence was obtained from a woman in her fifties or sixties in good health and CMV-seropositive. The chain carries TRBV7-2 and TRBJ1-3; no clear D gene. The specimen sequenced was PBMCs. In DNA, the CDR3 is TGTGCCAGCAGCTTAAACATACTTTCCACTACTTACACCATATATTTT. This translates into CASSLNILSTTYTIYF.